One TCR beta chain is described in this entry. Its cognate antigen is unknown. This entry belongs to a study of CD8+ T cells in alopecia areata. Study-wide results and limits: Scalp sample sequencing also detects resident alphabeta T cells of normal skin. Patients showed less clear TCR sequence sharing than mice, possibly partly because of HLA diversity.

Investigators isolated RNA and reverse transcribed it into cDNA to act as the sequencing template. TCRdb's table, derived via immunoSEQ multiplex PCR, lists solely in-frame clones and lacks some. The sample has 95,000 to 100,000 clones; around 60% are singletons. The CDR3 contains 12 residues. Germline CDR1 and CDR2: SGHDT and YYEEEE. Trimming left V 5 bases short and J 6 bases short, with 8 bases between. As for treatment: oral pan-JAK inhibitor, 5-10 mg twice daily. The sequence was obtained from a human donor with alopecia areata. This chain links TRBV5-6 with TRBJ2-2, with unresolved D. Sequenced here: CD8+ T cells sorted from blood, sampled at week 4, from a patient treated with tofacitinib. CDR3 region: CASSWTAGELFF. Here the CDR3 DNA reads TGTGCCAGCAGTTGGACCGCCGGGGAGCTGTTTTTT.